Presented here are 25 T cell receptor beta chains from one specimen sequenced in a study of T cell repertoires in cytomegalovirus infection. These receptors lack a known antigen. TCRdb used MiXCR to reprocess the reads, holding one entry per CDR3 protein. The sample holds some 500,000 distinct CDR3 sequences, 35% to 50% seen once. Sample: cultured PBMCs, taken from culture after CMV antigen stimulation. These TCRs come from a human donor in good health (CMV status not recorded). Some clones in this sample may be carry-over from other donors' samples.

This clonotype was detected only a few times. The CDR3 DNA is TGCGCCAGCAGCGCGGACCCGGGGACAGGGGCGGGAGGCTACACCTTC. It specifies CASSADPGTGAGGYTF. The chain joins TRBV5-1 to TRBJ1-2, with TRBD1 matching 10 bases. Looked up from germline, CDR1 is SGHRS and CDR2 is YFSETQ. The CDR3 is 16 amino acids. After removal of 4 bases from V and 8 bases from J, the junction contained 14 bases not matched to a gene.

This clonotype was counted a few times. J is TRBJ1-1 and V is TRBV7-9; D is unresolved. V lost 1 base and J lost 8, with 11 bases in between. The CDR3 has 13 amino acids. Germline V lookup: CDR1 SEHNR, CDR2 FQNEAQ (reference sequence). CDR3 region: CASSLVESLEAFF. The CDR3 DNA sequence: TGTGCCAGCAGCTTAGTAGAAAGTTTGGAAGCTTTCTTT.

The gene calls are TRBV28 and TRBJ2-5, with 10 nucleotides matching TRBD2. J was trimmed by 4 bases and V by 5 bases; bases with no gene match: 7. CDR1 is MDHEN and CDR2 is SYDVKM in the germline V gene. The CDR3 length is 15 residues. CDR3 DNA sequence: TGTGCCAGCAGTGCGAGCGGGGGGGCTCGAGAGACCCAGTACTTC. It specifies CASSASGGARETQYF.

The chain carries TRBV7-2 and TRBJ2-5, with D perhaps matching TRBD1 or TRBD2 (5 bases each). This CDR3 has 13 amino acids. Germline CDR1 is SGHTA and CDR2 is FQGNSA. Trimming left V 5 bases short and J 4 bases short, with 11 bases between. DNA for the CDR3: TGTGCCAGCAGCGTCGGGGCTACAGAGACCCAGTACTTC. Protein: CASSVGATETQYF.

At least ten counts were recorded for this clonotype. The chain couples TRBV7-2 to TRBJ2-7; 10 nucleotides line up with TRBD2. There are 15 residues in the CDR3. Looked up from germline, CDR1 is SGHTA and CDR2 is FQGNSA. V was clipped by 1 base and J by 10 bases; unmatched bases: 10. The CDR3 sequence is CASSLVRLAGVEQYF. CDR3 bases: TGTGCCAGCAGCTTAGTGCGCCTAGCGGGAGTTGAACAGTACTTC.

The chain employs TRBV20-1 and TRBJ2-4; no clear D. There are 11 residues in the CDR3. The germline V gene has CDR1 DFQATT and CDR2 SNEGSKA (reference sequence). V dropped 8 bases and J dropped 7 bases, with 12 bases sitting between them. For the CDR3, the DNA is TGCAGTCGCCTATTGGGGAACATTCAGTACTTC. It specifies CSRLLGNIQYF.

The rearrangement uses TRBV12-3 or TRBV12-4 and TRBJ2-3, with D perhaps TRBD1 or TRBD2 (5 bases each). The V gene lost 7 bases and the J gene lost 2 bases, with 16 bases spanning the gap. The length of the CDR3 is 15 residues. The CDR3, as DNA: TGTGCCAGCATCCCGGGGCTATCGGCCACAGATACGCAGTATTTT. Translating gives CASIPGLSATDTQYF.

J is TRBJ1-3 and V is TRBV7-2; 7 nucleotides align to TRBD1. Germline CDR1 is SGHTA and CDR2 is FQGNSA. The V gene end was trimmed by 2 bases and the J gene end by 3 bases; junction bases not matched to a gene: 4. The CDR3 totals 15 residues. CDR3 DNA: TGTGCCAGCAGCTTAAGAGGACAGGTTGGAAACACCATATATTTT. It encodes CASSLRGQVGNTIYF.

V gene TRBV7-9 combines with J gene TRBJ2-7; a possible D gene is TRBD2 (5 bases). CDR1 and CDR2 (germline): SEHNR, FQNEAQ (reference sequence). There are 12 residues in the CDR3. V was pared by 5 bases and J by 5 bases, with 10 bases between. The CDR3 coding sequence is TGTGCCAGCAGCCCTCCCGGGAACGAGCAGTACTTC. Its protein is CASSPPGNEQYF.

This clonotype is a singleton in its sample. One junction end disagrees with the germline gene, perhaps due to a read error. The chain has TRBV27 and TRBJ1-5; D unresolved. Germline V gene data show CDR1 as MNHEY and CDR2 as SMNVEV (reference sequence). This CDR3 spans 13 amino acids. CDR3 sequence reads: CAISLSSNQPQHF. CDR3 DNA sequence: TGTGCCATCAGTTTATCAAGCAATCAGCCCCAGCATTTT.

The gene calls are TRBV7-9 and TRBJ1-1; a weak D match, TRBD1 (6 bases). The CDR3 runs 14 residues. The germline V gene has CDR1 SEHNR and CDR2 FQNEAQ (reference sequence). The germline V and J ends were trimmed by 2 bases and 4 bases, with 11 bases remaining between them. CDR3 nucleotide sequence: TGTGCCAGCAGCTTACCAGGGGACGGCACTGAAGCTTTCTTT. Protein: CASSLPGDGTEAFF. The entire variable domain, with the rest obtained from reference TRBV7-9 and TRBJ1-1, is as follows: DTGVSQNPRHKITKRGQNVTFRCDPISEHNRLYWYRQTLGQGPEFLTYFQNEAQLEKSRLLSDRFSAERPKGSFSTLEIQRTEQGDSAMYLCASSLPGDGTEAFFGQGTRLTVV.

This rearrangement joins TRBV6-5 to TRBJ2-3; 8 positions match TRBD1. There are 15 residues in the CDR3. Germline V gene data show CDR1 as MNHEY and CDR2 as SVGAGI. The junction had 5 bases not matched to a gene; V was cut back by 5 bases and J by 1 base. The CDR3 DNA reads TGTGCCAGCAGTGACACGACAGGGGGCACAGATACGCAGTATTTT. This gives the protein CASSDTTGGTDTQYF.

The V call is TRBV7-2, the J call TRBJ2-2; 7 bases agree with TRBD2. CDR1 is SGHTA and CDR2 is FQGNSA in the germline V gene. CDR3 length: 15 amino acids. Trimming took 10 bases from V and 3 from J; bases not matched to a gene: 11. The CDR3 reads CATRGGRAYTGELFF. The CDR3 DNA reads TGTGCCACCCGCGGGGGACGGGCCTACACCGGGGAGCTGTTTTTT.

V and J are TRBV7-6 and TRBJ2-2; a possible D gene is TRBD1 (6 bases). This CDR3 comprises 17 residues. V shed 5 bases and J shed 6 bases, with 22 bases lying between them. Germline CDR1 and CDR2: SGHVS and FNYEAQ. DNA for the CDR3: TGTGCCAGCAGCGCACACAGGGTTGAGGACGGATCCGGGGAGCTGTTTTTT. Translated: CASSAHRVEDGSGELFF.

This clonotype was counted once. The rearrangement uses TRBV12-3 or TRBV12-4 and TRBJ2-1; either TRBD1 or TRBD2 may fit D (6 bases each). The CDR3 spans 18 residues. The V end was cut by 1 base, the J end by 4 bases, with 20 bases between. In nucleotides, the CDR3 is TGTGCCAGCAGTTTAGAGTTTAGGGGGGAAGGGTCGTACAATGAGCAGTTCTTC. This encodes CASSLEFRGEGSYNEQFF.

V gene TRBV20-1 combines with J gene TRBJ2-1, with 8 bases that match TRBD2. This CDR3 has 15 amino acids. Germline lookup yields CDR1 DFQATT and CDR2 SNEGSKA (reference sequence). For the CDR3, the DNA is TGCAGGCGACATAGCGGGAAAAGCGTCTACAATGAGCAGTTCTTC. Translating gives CRRHSGKSVYNEQFF.

The V call is TRBV28, the J call TRBJ2-2; D is possibly TRBD2 (6 bases). Trimming stripped 6 bases from V and 5 bases from J, with 13 bases between. Germline-derived CDR1 and CDR2 are MDHEN and SYDVKM. The CDR3 sequence is 14 residues long. The CDR3 nucleotides read TGTGCCAGCAGCCCAACTAGCATAACCGGGGAGCTGTTTTTT. Translation: CASSPTSITGELFF.

The rearrangement links TRBV19 to TRBJ2-1; D is perhaps TRBD2 (7 bases). The CDR3 consists of 14 residues. Between the trimmed V and J ends, which lost 1 base and 6 bases, there was a span of 10 bases. Germline V gene data show CDR1 as LNHDA and CDR2 as SQIVND (reference sequence). The CDR3 sequence: CASSIVGGANEQFF. The CDR3 DNA is TGTGCCAGTAGTATAGTGGGGGGGGCCAATGAGCAGTTCTTC.

The chain combines TRBV28 with TRBJ1-1, with a weak D call TRBD1 (5 bases). Germline CDR1 is MDHEN and CDR2 is SYDVKM. V was trimmed by 5 bases and J by 3 bases, leaving 13 bases between them. The CDR3 has 14 amino acids. Written as DNA, the CDR3 is TGTGCCAGCAGTCCGAGACAGCTCCACACTGAAGCTTTCTTT. Protein sequence: CASSPRQLHTEAFF.

The rearrangement uses TRBV20-1 and TRBJ1-4, with 7 nucleotides matching TRBD1. There are 13 residues in the CDR3. Germline V gene sequence: CDR1 DFQATT, CDR2 SNEGSKA (reference sequence). V shed 6 bases, J shed 4 bases, and the junction held 5 bases outside the gene matches. The CDR3 region is CSADDRVNEKLFF. In DNA form, the CDR3 reads TGCAGTGCCGACGACAGGGTTAATGAAAAACTGTTTTTT.

The chain uses TRBV15 and TRBJ1-5; D remains ambiguous. Germline CDR1 and CDR2: LNHNV and YYDKDF (reference sequence). The CDR3 loop spans 13 amino acids. V was trimmed by 6 bases and J by 0 bases, leaving 6 bases between them. The CDR3 region is CATSRFSNQPQHF. CDR3 bases: TGTGCCACCAGTCGGTTTAGCAATCAGCCCCAGCATTTT. Variable domain in full (rest from reference TRBV15 and TRBJ1-5): DAMVIQNPRYQVTQFGKPVTLSCSQTLNHNVMYWYQQKSSQAPKLLFHYYDKDFNNEADTPDNFQSRRPNTSFCFLDIRSPGLGDTAMYLCATSRFSNQPQHFGDGTRLSIL.

This chain joins TRBV6-8 and TRBJ2-5; 10 bases fit TRBD2. CDR3 length equals 16 residues. Germline CDR1 is MNHGY and CDR2 is SAAAGT. V lost 5 bases, J lost 3 bases, and 9 bases stayed unmatched. CDR3 in DNA: TGTGCCAGCAGTCTTTCCGGGACTAGCGTGGAAGAGACCCAGTACTTC. Residues: CASSLSGTSVEETQYF.

This clonotype came up once. The chain employs TRBV2 and TRBJ2-7; D is perhaps TRBD2 (6 bases). The germline CDR1 and CDR2 sequences are SNHLY and FYNNEI. V lost 7 bases, J lost 5 bases, and 12 bases lay in between. The CDR3 sequence is 12 residues long. The chain's CDR3 is CASTEGGDEQYF. In DNA form, the CDR3 reads TGTGCCAGCACCGAAGGAGGGGACGAGCAGTACTTC.

The chain couples TRBV9 to TRBJ1-1; D uncertain. Trimming left V 4 bases short and J 3 bases short, with 19 bases between. CDR1 is SGDLS and CDR2 is YYNGEE in the germline V gene. The CDR3 length is 16 residues. CDR3 residues: CASSHQPQTSHTEAFF. CDR3 sequence (DNA): TGTGCCAGCAGCCACCAACCCCAGACAAGCCACACTGAAGCTTTCTTT.

This clonotype has just a few counts. The chain couples TRBV7-2 to TRBJ2-1; D is unclear. V lost 7 bases to trimming and J lost 0 bases, with 19 bases between them. The CDR3 length is 17 residues. Germline CDR1 SGHTA, CDR2 FQGNSA. DNA of the CDR3: TGTGCCAGCAACCTCGTGAGCCACAGAGGCTCCTACAATGAGCAGTTCTTC. It yields the protein CASNLVSHRGSYNEQFF.